The T cell receptor beta chain described here comes from a study of blood T cell repertoires in COVID-19 (dated by TCRdb to between 2020 and 2021). Regarding the research as a whole: The collaborator samples originated in the United States, Italy and Spain and spanned the acute and convalescent phases of COVID-19. The material from the prospective study consisted of cDNA or gDNA derived from T cells, B-cell-depleted T cells, or PBMCs. Deeply sampled blood TCRbeta repertoires from subjects exposed to, actively infected with, or recovered from COVID-19 were included in the dataset. The repertoires were released in a freely available public database intended as a resource for research on the immune response to SARS-CoV-2. The samples were drawn from two sources: the first 160 participants of the ongoing ImmuneRACE study, and fewer than 1,500 subjects contributed by 6 global collaborators. A de-identified subject ID, COVID-19 status, age in years and sex were almost always included in the sample metadata. Where available, HLA class I and class II types were taken from metadata supplied by the sample provider and were not determined by assay-based typing.

Summary of the overall study and its limitations: The amount of clinical and demographic metadata varied by source and participant and was provided uncurated.

Collaborating institutions collected whole blood in K2EDTA tubes following their own protocols. For TCRbeta analysis, collaborators shipped samples as frozen whole blood, isolated PBMCs, or DNA extracted from either of those sample types. The immunoSEQ Assay, a bias-controlled multiplex PCR, was used to amplify TCRbeta CDR3 regions from genomic DNA. Regarding the original processing steps: The number of nucleated cells in each sample was estimated from the amplification of reference gene primers within the assay. Sequence reads were collapsed and filtered to measure the absolute abundance of every unique TCRbeta CDR3 rearrangement. For each sample, productive Simpson clonality was calculated as the square root of Simpson's diversity index across productive rearrangements. The table was pulled from immuneACCESS by TCRdb, which kept in-frame rearrangements only. Such tables lose some clones; where checked, under half of the loss comes from unresolved V genes, and the rest has no known cause. V and J calls and clone size are given by that table; D and trimming were obtained from the DNA. The sample includes 170,000 or so clones, with around 85% observed a single time. Roughly 8.7% of the sample rests with the top ten.

CDR1 and CDR2 were assigned from the germline V gene as SGHRS and YFSETQ. From the cysteine up to the phenylalanine, the CDR3 has a length of 15 residues. Only CDR3 DNA remains: 45 bases, in frame from the first base. Compared with germline, V lacks 6 bases and J lacks 4 bases; bases without a gene match: 9. Only one count was recorded for this clone. No antigen is known for it. Qualities for individual bases were not recorded, and no much larger clone is one base off. The chain uses TRBV5-1 and TRBJ1-2, with 10 bases aligning to TRBD1. Sequences were obtained from peripheral blood. The TCR was taken from a man in his fifties or sixties with active or convalescent COVID-19. The CDR3 has the sequence CASTLTGGVGYGYTF. Here is the DNA: TGCGCCAGCACCCTGACAGGGGGCGTTGGCTATGGCTACACCTTC.